This TCR beta chain was sequenced in a study of shared clonotypes between healthy human individuals. Study-wide points: Between four donors, naive CD4 clonotypes were shared at a level of approximately 5%.

Note on this clone: What it binds is unknown.

Losses at the gene ends were 8 bases for V and 0 bases for J; bases not matched to a gene: 5. Germline CDR1 SNHLY, CDR2 FYNNEI. The CDR3 extends over 16 amino acids. Profiling relied on immunoSEQ multiplex PCR, and the TCRdb table lists in-frame clones only, not all of them. The data hold hundreds of thousands of clones, with more than 95% observed a single time. The sequenced sample consisted of naive CD4+ T cells sorted from blood. Subset denoted: CD45RA+ positively selected. The chain combines TRBV2 with TRBJ2-7; 15 bases agree with TRBD2. The receptor was isolated from a woman aged 25 to 45 in good health. The CDR3 region is CASGTSGRRSSYEQYF. Written as DNA, the CDR3 is TGTGCCAGCGGGACTAGCGGGAGGAGGAGCTCCTACGAGCAGTACTTC.